Detailed here is one T cell receptor beta chain. Assay used: immunoSEQ multiplex PCR; TCRdb lists only in-frame clones, some missing. In the table there are roughly 88,000 clones, 55% to 80% of which are singletons. This record belongs to a study of blood T cell repertoires in COVID-19. With V trimmed by 3 bases and J by 7 bases, 11 bases remained unmatched. The CDR3 contains 18 residues. Germline values: CDR1 SGHRS, CDR2 YFSETQ. The sample comprised peripheral blood. V and J are TRBV5-1 and TRBJ1-6; 12 bases line up with TRBD1. The TCR was taken from a woman aged 60 to 75 in a cohort sampled during active or convalescent COVID-19. The CDR3 here is CASSSGTGGPSGNSPLHF. The CDR3 DNA reads TGCGCCAGCAGCTCCGGGACAGGGGGCCCCTCTGGCAATTCACCCCTCCACTTT. Filled out from reference TRBV5-1 and TRBJ1-6, the complete variable domain reads KAGVTQTPRYLIKTRGQQVTLSCSPISGHRSVSWYQQTPGQGLQFLFEYFSETQRNKGNFPGRFSGRQFSNSRSEMNVSTLELGDSALYLCASSSGTGGPSGNSPLHFGNGTRLTVT.